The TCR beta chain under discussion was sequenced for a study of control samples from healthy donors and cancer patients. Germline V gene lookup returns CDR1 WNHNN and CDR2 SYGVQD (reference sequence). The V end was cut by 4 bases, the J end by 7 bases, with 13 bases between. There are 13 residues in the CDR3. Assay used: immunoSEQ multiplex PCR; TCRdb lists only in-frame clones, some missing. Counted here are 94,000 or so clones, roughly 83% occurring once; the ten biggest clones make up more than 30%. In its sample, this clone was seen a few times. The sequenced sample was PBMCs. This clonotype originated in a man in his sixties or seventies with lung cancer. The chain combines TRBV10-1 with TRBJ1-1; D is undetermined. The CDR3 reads CASSAWEADEAFF. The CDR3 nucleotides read TGCGCCAGCAGTGCTTGGGAAGCGGATGAAGCTTTCTTT.